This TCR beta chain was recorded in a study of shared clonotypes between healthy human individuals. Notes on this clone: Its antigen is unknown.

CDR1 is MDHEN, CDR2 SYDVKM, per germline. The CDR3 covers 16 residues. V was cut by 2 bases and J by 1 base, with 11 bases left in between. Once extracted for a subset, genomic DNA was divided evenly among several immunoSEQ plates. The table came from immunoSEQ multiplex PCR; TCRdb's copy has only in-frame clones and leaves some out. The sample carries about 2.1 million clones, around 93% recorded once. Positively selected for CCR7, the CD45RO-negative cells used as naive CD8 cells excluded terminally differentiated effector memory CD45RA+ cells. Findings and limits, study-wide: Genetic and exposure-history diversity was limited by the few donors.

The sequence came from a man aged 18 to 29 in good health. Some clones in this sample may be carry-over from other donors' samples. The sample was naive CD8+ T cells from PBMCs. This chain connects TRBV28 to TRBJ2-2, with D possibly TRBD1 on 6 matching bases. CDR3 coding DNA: TGTGCCAGCAGTTTAATAGGGGGAATGAACACCGGGGAGCTGTTTTTT. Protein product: CASSLIGGMNTGELFF.